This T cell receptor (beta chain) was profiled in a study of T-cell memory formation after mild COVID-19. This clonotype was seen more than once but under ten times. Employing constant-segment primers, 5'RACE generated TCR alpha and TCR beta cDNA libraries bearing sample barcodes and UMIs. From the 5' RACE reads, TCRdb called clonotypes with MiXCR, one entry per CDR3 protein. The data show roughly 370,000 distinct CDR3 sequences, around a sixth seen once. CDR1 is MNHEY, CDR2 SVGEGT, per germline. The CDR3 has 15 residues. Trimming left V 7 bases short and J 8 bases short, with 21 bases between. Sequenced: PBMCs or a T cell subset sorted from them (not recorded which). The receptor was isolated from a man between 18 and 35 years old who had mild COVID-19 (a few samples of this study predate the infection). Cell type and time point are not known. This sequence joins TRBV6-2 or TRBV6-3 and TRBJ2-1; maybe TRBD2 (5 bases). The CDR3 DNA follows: TGTGCCAGCACCACCTGGGCCGGGGTCTTCTATGAGCAGTTCTTC. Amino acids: CASTTWAGVFYEQFF.